Listed below are T cell receptor beta chains from one sample, sequenced in a study of blood T cells in healthy people across ages. TCRdb fed the 5' RACE reads into MiXCR, producing one record per CDR3 protein. Of roughly 1,300,000 distinct CDR3 sequences in the sample, roughly 60% were seen once. The material sequenced was blood. The receptor source for this set is a man between 18 and 35 years old in good health. The CDR3 runs from the conserved cysteine through the conserved F or W. A D gene is named only where the DNA matches it firmly. For some rows the clone size is stated as once, few or many, or as a class when expanded; others skip it.

V gene: TRBV24-1; clone size: NA; D gene: NA; J gene: TRBJ2-1; CDR3 DNA: TGTGCCACCAGTGATATTATCTACAATGAGCAGTTCTTC; CDR3 protein: CATSDIIYNEQFF
V gene: TRBV5-6; clone size: few; D gene: NA; J gene: TRBJ1-2; CDR3 DNA: TGTGCCAGCAGCTTAATGACAGCAGCTAACTATGGCTACACCTTC; CDR3 protein: CASSLMTAANYGYTF
V gene: TRBV29-1; clone size: NA; D gene: NA; J gene: TRBJ2-1; CDR3 DNA: TGCAGCGTTGAAGACGTACAGAACAATGAGCAGTTCTTC; CDR3 protein: CSVEDVQNNEQFF
V gene: TRBV29-1; clone size: NA; D gene: TRBD2; J gene: TRBJ2-7; CDR3 DNA: TGCAGCGTTGCCAAACTAGCGGGGACCTCCTACAATGAGCAGTACTTC; CDR3 protein: CSVAKLAGTSYNEQYF
V gene: TRBV6-5; clone size: NA; D gene: TRBD2; J gene: TRBJ2-1; CDR3 DNA: TGTGCCAGCAGTTACAGACTAGCGGGAGAGGATGAGCAGTTCTTC; CDR3 protein: CASSYRLAGEDEQFF
V gene: TRBV6-2/TRBV6-3; clone size: NA; D gene: NA; J gene: TRBJ2-7; CDR3 DNA: TGTGCCAGCAGTTTAAGCAGGGGCCTTCCTGGCTCCTACGAGCAGTACTTC; CDR3 protein: CASSLSRGLPGSYEQYF
V gene: TRBV12-3/TRBV12-4; clone size: NA; D gene: NA; J gene: TRBJ2-1; CDR3 DNA: TGTGCCAGCAGTTTATCTATCGAGGGACCACTCTCCTACAATGAGCAGTTCTTC; CDR3 protein: CASSLSIEGPLSYNEQFF
V gene: TRBV12-3/TRBV12-4; clone size: many; D gene: NA; J gene: TRBJ2-5; CDR3 DNA: TGTGCCAGCAGTTTCAGTGGGACCCAGTACTTC; CDR3 protein: CASSFSGTQYF
V gene: TRBV11-3; clone size: NA; D gene: NA; J gene: TRBJ2-1; CDR3 DNA: TGTGCCAGCAGCCCCGGGACTTTTGGTGAGCAGTTCTTC; CDR3 protein: CASSPGTFGEQFF
V gene: TRBV20-1; clone size: NA; D gene: NA; J gene: TRBJ1-2; CDR3 DNA: TGCAGTGCTAGAAAATATTGGGGCTACACCTTC; CDR3 protein: CSARKYWGYTF
V gene: TRBV11-2; clone size: NA; D gene: NA; J gene: TRBJ1-1; CDR3 DNA: TGTGCCAGCGCCCTAGGGGGTGCGAACACTGAAGCTTTCTTT; CDR3 protein: CASALGGANTEAFF
V gene: TRBV6-5; clone size: NA; D gene: NA; J gene: TRBJ2-1; CDR3 DNA: TGTGCCAGCAGTTACGGGGGGGGCGGGCACAATGAGCAGTTCTTC; CDR3 protein: CASSYGGGGHNEQFF
V gene: TRBV5-6; clone size: NA; D gene: TRBD2; J gene: TRBJ2-3; CDR3 DNA: TGTGCCAGCAGCTTGGAGGCGGGAGGGCGCACAGATACGCAGTATTTT; CDR3 protein: CASSLEAGGRTDTQYF
V gene: TRBV3-1; clone size: NA; D gene: TRBD2; J gene: TRBJ2-7; CDR3 DNA: TGTGCCAGCAGCCAAGAGCGACTAGCGGGAGGGCGACACTACGAGCAGTACTTC; CDR3 protein: CASSQERLAGGRHYEQYF
V gene: TRBV20-1; clone size: NA; D gene: NA; J gene: TRBJ2-1; CDR3 DNA: TGCAGTGCTAGAGATAGCCCCCATGAGCAGTTCTTC; CDR3 protein: CSARDSPHEQFF
V gene: TRBV28; clone size: few; D gene: NA; J gene: TRBJ2-7; CDR3 DNA: TGTGCCAGCAGTTTATCGGCCGCGGGCTCCTACGAGCAGTACTTC; CDR3 protein: CASSLSAAGSYEQYF
V gene: TRBV20-1; clone size: NA; D gene: NA; J gene: TRBJ2-7; CDR3 DNA: TGCAGTGCCCAAAGACTTAGCTCCTACAATGAGCAGTACTTC; CDR3 protein: CSAQRLSSYNEQYF
V gene: TRBV29-1; clone size: NA; D gene: TRBD2; J gene: TRBJ2-3; CDR3 DNA: TGCAGCGTTGAGACTAGCAATTTAGGGGATACGCAGTATTTT; CDR3 protein: CSVETSNLGDTQYF
V gene: TRBV7-9; clone size: few; D gene: NA; J gene: TRBJ2-5; CDR3 DNA: TGTGCCAGTCAGGACTGGATGGAGACCCAGTACTTC; CDR3 protein: CASQDWMETQYF
V gene: TRBV6-5; clone size: few; D gene: TRBD1; J gene: TRBJ2-5; CDR3 DNA: TGTGCCGGCAAGAAAACAGGGGTAGAGACCCAGTACTTC; CDR3 protein: CAGKKTGVETQYF
V gene: TRBV10-3; clone size: NA; D gene: NA; J gene: TRBJ1-4; CDR3 DNA: TGTGCCATCAGTATACAGGGTGAAAAACTGTTTTTT; CDR3 protein: CAISIQGEKLFF
V gene: TRBV5-8; clone size: NA; D gene: NA; J gene: TRBJ1-6; CDR3 DNA: TGTGCCAGCAGCCGGTTCGCAGCTTCACCCCTCCACTTT; CDR3 protein: CASSRFAASPLHF
V gene: TRBV5-1; clone size: NA; D gene: TRBD1; J gene: TRBJ2-3; CDR3 DNA: TGCGCCAGCAGCTGGACAGGACCTAGCACAGATACGCAGTATTTT; CDR3 protein: CASSWTGPSTDTQYF
V gene: TRBV12-3/TRBV12-4; clone size: NA; D gene: NA; J gene: TRBJ2-6; CDR3 DNA: TGTGCCGGCAGTTTAGGGCAGGGTGGACCCTCTGGGGCCAACGTCCTGACTTTC; CDR3 protein: CAGSLGQGGPSGANVLTF
V gene: TRBV20-1; clone size: few; D gene: NA; J gene: TRBJ2-3; CDR3 DNA: TGCAGTGCTCGTACCACAGGGACAGATACGCAGTATTTT; CDR3 protein: CSARTTGTDTQYF
V gene: TRBV28; clone size: NA; D gene: NA; J gene: TRBJ2-3; CDR3 DNA: TGTGCCAGCAGTCTTCCTGGGACGGGAGATACGCAGTATTTT; CDR3 protein: CASSLPGTGDTQYF
V gene: TRBV3-1; clone size: NA; D gene: NA; J gene: TRBJ2-5; CDR3 DNA: TGTGCCAGCAGCCAAGAGGTCTGGGAGACCCAGTACTTC; CDR3 protein: CASSQEVWETQYF
V gene: TRBV5-1; clone size: NA; D gene: TRBD1; J gene: TRBJ2-1; CDR3 DNA: TGCGCCAGCAGCTCCGGACAGGGGGCGGGTGAGCAGTTCTTC; CDR3 protein: CASSSGQGAGEQFF
V gene: TRBV20-1; clone size: NA; D gene: NA; J gene: TRBJ1-2; CDR3 DNA: TGCAGTGCTAGTTCAGGGAATGGCTACACCTTC; CDR3 protein: CSASSGNGYTF
V gene: TRBV4-1; clone size: few; D gene: TRBD2; J gene: TRBJ2-3; CDR3 DNA: TGCGCCAGCAGGGAAAGAGCGGGAGGGCCAACAGATACGCAGTATTTT; CDR3 protein: CASRERAGGPTDTQYF
V gene: TRBV12-3/TRBV12-4; clone size: NA; D gene: NA; J gene: TRBJ2-7; CDR3 DNA: TGTGCCAGCAGTTTGGGGGGTGTTGTCGACGAGCAGTACTTC; CDR3 protein: CASSLGGVVDEQYF
V gene: TRBV10-1; clone size: NA; D gene: NA; J gene: TRBJ2-1; CDR3 DNA: TGCGCCAGCAGTGAGTCCCTAGGAGAGCAGTTCTTC; CDR3 protein: CASSESLGEQFF
V gene: TRBV4-2; clone size: NA; D gene: NA; J gene: TRBJ2-3; CDR3 DNA: TGTGCCAGCAGCCTACTAGGTCGGAAAGGAGATACGCAGTATTTT; CDR3 protein: CASSLLGRKGDTQYF
V gene: TRBV12-3/TRBV12-4; clone size: NA; D gene: NA; J gene: TRBJ2-5; CDR3 DNA: TGTGCCAGCAGTTTAGGGGGAGCTAGCGAAGAGACCCAGTACTTC; CDR3 protein: CASSLGGASEETQYF
V gene: TRBV20-1; clone size: once; D gene: TRBD2; J gene: TRBJ2-5; CDR3 DNA: TGCAGTGCTAGAGATATAGGGCGGCTAGCGGGGGATTACCAAGAGACCCAGTACTTC; CDR3 protein: CSARDIGRLAGDYQETQYF
V gene: TRBV25-1; clone size: NA; D gene: NA; J gene: TRBJ2-1; CDR3 DNA: TGTGCCAGCAGTGAATCCCGAGGGAGTAGTAATGAGCAGTTCTTC; CDR3 protein: CASSESRGSSNEQFF
V gene: TRBV7-2; clone size: NA; D gene: NA; J gene: TRBJ2-5; CDR3 DNA: TGTGCCAGCAGCTTCCAAACCCTTGAGACCCAGTACTTC; CDR3 protein: CASSFQTLETQYF